Following are 31 T cell receptor beta chains from one sample sequenced in a study of OX40 agonist ivuxolimab in advanced cancers. Method: immunoSEQ multiplex PCR; TCRdb's copy keeps in-frame clones and lacks some. Of some 130,000 clones in the sample, 75% to 95% are singletons; the top ten hold approximately 1%. Sequencing used CD4+ or CD8+ T cells sorted from blood, obtained in a trial of the OX40 agonist ivuxolimab. The receptors derive from an adult with an advanced solid tumor such as melanoma, head and neck, liver or kidney cancer.

As regards this clone: The junction does not match germline at one end; this may be a read error. The chain recombines TRBV10-3 with TRBJ1-5; possible D gene TRBD1, 5 bases. Germline CDR1 ENHRY, CDR2 SYGVKD. The CDR3 has 15 residues. The CDR3 DNA reads as TGTGCCATCAGCGACCGGGGGGGTAGCGATCAGCCCCAGCATTTT. It encodes CAISDRGGSDQPQHF.

The chain joins TRBV7-6 to TRBJ2-1; 7 nucleotides align to TRBD2. The CDR3 totals 16 residues. V shed 5 bases, J shed 0 bases, and the junction held 7 bases outside the gene matches. Germline values: CDR1 SGHVS, CDR2 FNYEAQ. CDR3 in amino acids: CASSTYSGTSYNEQFF. The CDR3 DNA reads TGTGCCAGCAGCACTTACAGCGGGACCTCCTACAATGAGCAGTTCTTC.

This chain links TRBV9 with TRBJ2-5; D gene ambiguous. This CDR3 has 13 residues. V shed 0 bases and J shed 5 bases, with 8 bases lying between them. In germline, CDR1 is SGDLS, CDR2 YYNGEE. In nucleotides, the CDR3 is TGTGCCAGCAGCGTAGCTAATTGGGAGACCCAGTACTTC. It translates to CASSVANWETQYF. Complete variable domain (other parts from reference TRBV9 and TRBJ2-5): DSGVTQTPKHLITATGQRVTLRCSPRSGDLSVYWYQQSLDQGLQFLIQYYNGEERAKGNILERFSAQQFPDLHSELNLSSLELGDSALYFCASSVANWETQYFGPGTRLLVL.

This clone has only a few counts. The chain links TRBV11-2 to TRBJ2-7, with 9 positions matching TRBD2. Germline V CDR1 and CDR2: SGHAT, FQNNGV. After removal of 2 bases from V and 5 bases from J, the junction contained 7 bases not matched to a gene. This CDR3 spans 15 amino acids. The CDR3 nucleotides are TGTGCCAGCAGCTTACTTAGCGGGAGAAAGGACGAGCAGTACTTC. Its translation: CASSLLSGRKDEQYF.

The chain employs TRBV6-5 and TRBJ2-7; D perhaps matches TRBD2 (5 bases). Germline CDR1 and CDR2: MNHEY and SVGAGI. The CDR3 spans 14 residues. Trimming cost V 2 bases and J 3 bases, with 11 bases left between them. This CDR3 is CASSYDRGDYEQYF. The CDR3 DNA sequence: TGTGCCAGCAGTTACGACCGGGGAGACTACGAGCAGTACTTC.

This chain uses TRBV30 with TRBJ1-3, with D maybe TRBD1 (5 bases). Trimming removed 0 bases from V and 0 bases from J, with 18 bases in between. Germline loops: CDR1 GTSNPN, CDR2 SVGIG (reference sequence). The CDR3 covers 18 residues. CDR3 residues: CAWSVTRATSISGNTIYF. Here the CDR3 DNA reads TGTGCCTGGAGTGTAACCAGGGCGACATCCATCTCTGGAAACACCATATATTTT.

The V gene is TRBV5-1, the J gene TRBJ2-5; 10 bases match TRBD2. V lost 6 bases and J lost 1; bases outside the gene matches: 9. Germline V CDR1 and CDR2: SGHRS, YFSETQ. This CDR3 has 16 residues. The CDR3 bases are TGCGCCAGCACCCACCTAGCGGGAGCACCCCAAGAGACCCAGTACTTC. Its protein is CASTHLAGAPQETQYF.

This clone occurred once. V is TRBV27 and J is TRBJ2-1; TRBD1 matches at 7 bases. J lost 4 bases, V lost 0 bases, and 9 bases had no gene match. Germline CDR1 reads MNHEY; CDR2 reads SMNVEV (reference sequence). The CDR3 length is 17 residues. CDR3 bases: TGTGCCAGCAGTTTATCTTTAACCGGGACAGCTTACAATGAGCAGTTCTTC. The encoded protein is CASSLSLTGTAYNEQFF.

The chain employs TRBV7-9 and TRBJ1-3; D is unclear. The CDR3 is 15 amino acids. Trimming stripped 4 bases from V and 0 bases from J, with 10 bases between. Germline CDR1 is SEHNR and CDR2 is FQNEAQ (reference sequence). The CDR3 DNA follows: TGTGCCAGCAGCTCCGTCCCAGCCTCTGGAAACACCATATATTTT. This sequence encodes CASSSVPASGNTIYF.

The rearrangement uses TRBV25-1 and TRBJ2-1, with D uncertain. V was clipped by 3 bases and J by 7 bases, with 10 bases between them. Germline assignment: CDR1 MGHDK and CDR2 SYGVNS. The CDR3 length is 13 residues. CDR3 bases: TGTGCCAGCAGTGACCTACTGGCAAATGAGCAGTTCTTC. It encodes CASSDLLANEQFF.

This chain uses TRBV5-6 with TRBJ1-5; 11 nucleotides align to TRBD1. From germline, CDR1 is SGHDT and CDR2 YYEEEE. The length of the CDR3 is 16 residues. The V segment lost 4 bases and the J segment 6 bases; nucleotides outside the gene matches: 9. CDR3 coding DNA: TGTGCCAGCAGCCTACGGGACAGGGGGACTGTTCAGCCCCAGCATTTT. The encoded protein is CASSLRDRGTVQPQHF.

The chain combines TRBV7-9 with TRBJ1-4; 8 bases match TRBD1. With V trimmed by 5 bases and J by 4 bases, 9 bases remained unmatched. Germline loops: CDR1 SEHNR, CDR2 FQNEAQ (reference sequence). The CDR3 spans 16 residues. CDR3 sequence (DNA): TGTGCCAGCAGCCCTGGACAGGGTTGGGGTAATGAAAAACTGTTTTTT. As protein: CASSPGQGWGNEKLFF.

The chain recombines TRBV28 with TRBJ2-1, with D tentatively TRBD2 (6 bases). V was clipped by 5 bases and J by 8 bases, with 13 bases between them. CDR1 and CDR2 from the germline V gene are MDHEN and SYDVKM. This CDR3 is built from 13 residues. In DNA form, the CDR3 reads TGTGCCAGCAGTCAATGGACTATGTATGAGCAGTTCTTC. Translation gives CASSQWTMYEQFF.

This chain links TRBV5-4 with TRBJ2-3; 14 bases line up with TRBD2. The CDR3 runs to 18 residues. Germline V gives CDR1 SGHNT, CDR2 YYREEE (reference sequence). After removal of 3 bases from V and 5 bases from J, the junction contained 11 bases not matched to a gene. CDR3 protein: CASSSGTSGGGGKDTQYF. The CDR3 region has the DNA TGTGCCAGCAGCTCCGGGACTAGCGGGGGCGGGGGTAAAGATACGCAGTATTTT. Looking up the rest from reference TRBV5-4 and TRBJ2-3 gives the full variable domain: ETGVTQSPTHLIKTRGQQVTLRCSSQSGHNTVSWYQQALGQGPQFIFQYYREEENGRGNFPPRFSGLQFPNYSSELNVNALELDDSALYLCASSSGTSGGGGKDTQYFGPGTRLTVL.

This sequence joins TRBV30 and TRBJ2-1; 10 bases line up with TRBD2. V dropped 1 base and J dropped 15; count of bases not matched to a gene: 9. The CDR3 covers 13 residues. Germline assignment: CDR1 GTSNPN and CDR2 SVGIG (reference sequence). CDR3 DNA sequence: TGTGCCTGGAGTGGAGCGGGAGGGCCGAGTAGGTTCTTC. It encodes CAWSGAGGPSRFF.

The chain uses TRBV7-3 and TRBJ1-4; possibly TRBD1 for D (5 bases). Trimming cost V 2 bases and J 0 bases, with 7 bases left between them. CDR3 length: 15 amino acids. The germline V gene encodes CDR1 SGHTA and CDR2 FQGTGA. The CDR3 protein is CASSLVRATNEKLFF. In DNA form, the CDR3 reads TGTGCCAGCAGCTTAGTCAGGGCAACTAATGAAAAACTGTTTTTT. Drawing the rest from reference TRBV7-3 and TRBJ1-4, the complete variable domain is GAGVSQTPSNKVTEKGKYVELRCDPISGHTALYWYRQSLGQGPEFLIYFQGTGAADDSGLPNDRFFAVRPEGSVSTLKIQRTERGDSAVYLCASSLVRATNEKLFFGSGTQLSVL.

The chain joins TRBV21-1 to TRBJ2-3; the D call of TRBD2 is as the table states it, not checked on the DNA. TRBV21-1 corresponds to a pseudogene. The CDR3 length is 13 residues. The CDR3 region has the DNA TGTGCCAGCACCGGGCGGGGGGTAGATACGCAGTATTTT. This codes for CASTGRGVDTQYF.

In regard to this clone: Sequence at one end of the junction differs from germline and may be a read error. This chain links TRBV7-7 with TRBJ2-1, with 8 bases identical to TRBD1. The CDR3 has 16 residues. Germline CDR1 reads SSHAT; CDR2 reads FNYEAQ (reference sequence). In DNA form, the CDR3 reads TGTGCTAGCAGCTTAGCCCGGACAGGGAGAGGGAATGAGCAGTTCTTC. As protein: CASSLARTGRGNEQFF. Complete variable domain (other parts from reference TRBV7-7 and TRBJ2-1): GAGVSQSPRYKVTKRGQDVTLRCDPISSHATLYWYQQALGQGPEFLTYFNYEAQPDKSGLPSDRFSAERPEGSISTLTIQRTEQRDSAMYRCASSLARTGRGNEQFFGPGTRLTVL.

V is TRBV6-1 and J is TRBJ1-5, with a weak D call TRBD1 (5 bases). The CDR3 length is 12 residues. Per germline, CDR1 MNHNS and CDR2 SASEGT. V shed 9 bases and J shed 6 bases, with 12 bases lying between them. The CDR3 sequence is CASLSGSQPQHF. CDR3 DNA: TGTGCCAGTTTGTCAGGGTCTCAGCCCCAGCATTTT.

The chain recombines TRBV14 with TRBJ1-2; no firm D call. The V and J ends lost 0 bases and 8 bases respectively, with 16 bases between them. Germline V gives CDR1 SGHDN, CDR2 FVKESK. The CDR3 is made up of 15 amino acids. The CDR3 sequence: CASSQDSRQDGGYTF. As DNA, the CDR3 is TGTGCCAGCAGCCAAGATTCGCGGCAGGATGGCGGCTACACCTTC.

The rearrangement joins TRBV30 to TRBJ2-7; TRBD2 is a possible D gene (5 bases). The CDR3 contains 15 residues. Germline CDR1 GTSNPN, CDR2 SVGIG (reference sequence). Trimming pared 0 bases from V and 7 bases from J, leaving 19 bases between. The CDR3 loop reads CAWSVLDGLGLEQYF. In nucleotides, the CDR3 is TGTGCCTGGAGTGTACTAGATGGATTGGGCCTGGAGCAGTACTTC.

The V call is TRBV19, the J call TRBJ2-3, with 9 bases that match TRBD2. In germline, CDR1 is LNHDA, CDR2 SQIVND (reference sequence). With V trimmed by 8 bases and J by 11 bases, 11 bases remained unmatched. The CDR3 loop spans 13 amino acids. This chain's CDR3 is CASLFSGSNVQYF. The CDR3 nucleotides are TGTGCCAGTCTATTTAGCGGGAGTAACGTGCAGTATTTT.

The gene calls are TRBV5-6 and TRBJ1-2, with no clear D. The CDR3 is 17 residues long. V was cut by 0 bases and J by 1 base, with 16 bases left in between. The germline gives CDR1 SGHDT, CDR2 YYEEEE. The chain's CDR3 is CASSLGASAEYNYGYTF. Here the CDR3 DNA reads TGTGCCAGCAGCTTGGGGGCTTCGGCAGAATATAACTATGGCTACACCTTC.

The chain is built from TRBV7-2 and TRBJ2-2, with TRBD2 matching over 9 bases. Losses at the gene ends were 0 bases for V and 0 bases for J; bases not matched to a gene: 5. Germline values: CDR1 SGHTA, CDR2 FQGNSA. The CDR3 runs 18 residues. This CDR3 is CASSLALSGRPNTGELFF. The CDR3 coding sequence is TGTGCCAGCAGCTTAGCGCTCAGCGGGAGGCCGAACACCGGGGAGCTGTTTTTT.

The chain carries TRBV7-6 and TRBJ2-3, with 7 bases aligning to TRBD1. Germline trimming cut 3 bases from V and 4 bases from J; bases unmatched to any gene: 4. CDR3 size: 14 residues. Germline CDR1 and CDR2: SGHVS and FNYEAQ. The DNA for the CDR3 is TGTGCCAGCAGCTTGACAGGGCAGGCAGATACGCAGTATTTT. Residues: CASSLTGQADTQYF.

This chain links TRBV9 with TRBJ2-2; TRBD1 matches 7 bases. CDR1 is SGDLS and CDR2 is YYNGEE in the germline V gene. J was trimmed by 2 bases and V by 4 bases; bases with no gene match: 11. The CDR3 runs to 17 residues. The CDR3 DNA reads TGTGCCAGCAGCTCTAGTCGGGGACAGAAAAACACCGGGGAGCTGTTTTTT. Protein: CASSSSRGQKNTGELFF.

The chain has TRBV27 and TRBJ2-2; no reliable D call. Trimming cost V 2 bases and J 5 bases, with 6 bases left between them. CDR3 size: 13 residues. Germline CDR1 MNHEY, CDR2 SMNVEV (reference sequence). CDR3 nucleotides: TGTGCCAGCAGTTTAGCGCGGACCGGGGAGCTGTTTTTT. Protein product: CASSLARTGELFF.

The chain recombines TRBV27 with TRBJ1-5; 7 bases map to TRBD1. In germline, CDR1 is MNHEY, CDR2 SMNVEV (reference sequence). V was clipped by 3 bases and J by 2 bases; unmatched bases: 13. This CDR3 comprises 18 residues. The CDR3: CASSFSGAQGVGNQPQHF. For the CDR3, the DNA is TGTGCCAGCAGTTTTTCCGGCGCTCAGGGGGTCGGCAATCAGCCCCAGCATTTT.

The chain couples TRBV5-5 to TRBJ2-7; no definite D call. Germline loops: CDR1 SGHKS, CDR2 YYEKEE (reference sequence). CDR3 length: 15 amino acids. V gave up 0 bases and J gave up 4 bases, with 14 bases separating them. The DNA for the CDR3 is TGTGCCAGCAGCTTGGCCGTCGAACAGCTATACGAGCAGTACTTC. Translating gives CASSLAVEQLYEQYF.

This clone was counted a single time. This chain uses TRBV9 with TRBJ2-1; 14 bases align to TRBD2. The ends lost 5 bases at V and 7 bases at J; junction bases unmatched: 8. Germline V gene data show CDR1 as SGDLS and CDR2 as YYNGEE. This CDR3 spans 16 amino acids. The CDR3: CASRASGTSGSNEQFF. DNA for the CDR3: TGTGCCAGCAGAGCCTCCGGGACTAGCGGGAGTAATGAGCAGTTCTTC.

The CDR3: CASGQGQVGEKLFF. In nucleotides, the CDR3 is TGCGCCAGCGGACAGGGACAAGTAGGAGAAAAACTGTTTTTT. This chain links TRBV5-1 with TRBJ1-4, with TRBD1 matching 8 bases. V lost 7 bases, J lost 8 bases, and 10 bases stayed unmatched. Germline lookup yields CDR1 SGHRS and CDR2 YFSETQ. The CDR3 runs 14 residues.